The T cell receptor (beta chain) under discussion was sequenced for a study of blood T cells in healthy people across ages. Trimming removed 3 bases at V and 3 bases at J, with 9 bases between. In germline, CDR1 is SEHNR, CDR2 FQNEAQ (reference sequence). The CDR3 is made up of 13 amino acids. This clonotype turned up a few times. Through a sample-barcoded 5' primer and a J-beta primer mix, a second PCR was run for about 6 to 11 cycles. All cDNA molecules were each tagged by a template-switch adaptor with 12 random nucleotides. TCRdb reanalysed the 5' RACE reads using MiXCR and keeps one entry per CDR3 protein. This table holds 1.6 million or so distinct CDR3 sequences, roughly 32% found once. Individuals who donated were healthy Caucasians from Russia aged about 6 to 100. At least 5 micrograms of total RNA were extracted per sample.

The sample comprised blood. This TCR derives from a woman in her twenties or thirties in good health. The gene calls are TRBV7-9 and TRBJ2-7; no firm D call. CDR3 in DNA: TGTGCCAGCAGCTTTGTTGACGTCTACGAGCAGTACTTC. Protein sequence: CASSFVDVYEQYF.